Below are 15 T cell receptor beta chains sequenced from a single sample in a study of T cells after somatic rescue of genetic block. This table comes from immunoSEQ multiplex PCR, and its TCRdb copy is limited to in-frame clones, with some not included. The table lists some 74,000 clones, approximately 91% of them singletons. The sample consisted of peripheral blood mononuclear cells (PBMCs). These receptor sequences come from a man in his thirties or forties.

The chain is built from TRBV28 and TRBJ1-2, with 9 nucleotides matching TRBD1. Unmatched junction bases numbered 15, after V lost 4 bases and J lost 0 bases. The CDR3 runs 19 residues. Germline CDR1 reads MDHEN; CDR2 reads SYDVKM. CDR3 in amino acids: CASSSGFLRQGETNYGYTF. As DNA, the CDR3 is TGTGCCAGCAGTTCCGGCTTCCTCCGACAGGGGGAGACTAACTATGGCTACACCTTC.

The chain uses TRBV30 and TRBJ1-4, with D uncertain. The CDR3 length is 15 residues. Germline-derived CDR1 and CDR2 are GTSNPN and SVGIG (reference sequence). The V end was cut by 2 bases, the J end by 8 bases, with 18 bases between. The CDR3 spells CAWSPAQLPGEKLFF. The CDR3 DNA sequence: TGTGCCTGGAGTCCAGCACAGCTGCCGGGGGAAAAACTGTTTTTT.

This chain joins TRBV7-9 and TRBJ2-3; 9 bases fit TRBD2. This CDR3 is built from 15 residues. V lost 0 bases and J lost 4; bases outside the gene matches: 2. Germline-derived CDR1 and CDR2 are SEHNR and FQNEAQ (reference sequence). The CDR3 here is CASSLARGGADTQYF. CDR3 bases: TGTGCCAGCAGCTTAGCGCGCGGGGGGGCAGATACGCAGTATTTT.

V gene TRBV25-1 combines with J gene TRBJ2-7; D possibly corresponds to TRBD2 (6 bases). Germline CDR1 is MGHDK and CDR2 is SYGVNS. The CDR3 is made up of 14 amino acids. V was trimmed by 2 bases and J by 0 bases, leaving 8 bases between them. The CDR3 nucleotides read TGTGCCAGCAGTGAACCCGGGAGCTCCTACGAGCAGTACTTC. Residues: CASSEPGSSYEQYF.

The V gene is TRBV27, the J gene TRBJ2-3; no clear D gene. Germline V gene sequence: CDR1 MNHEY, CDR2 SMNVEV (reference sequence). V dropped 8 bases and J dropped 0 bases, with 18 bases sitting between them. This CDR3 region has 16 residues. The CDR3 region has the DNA TGTGCCAGCCGGACGTGGTTGGGTTCTAGCACAGATACGCAGTATTTT. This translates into CASRTWLGSSTDTQYF.

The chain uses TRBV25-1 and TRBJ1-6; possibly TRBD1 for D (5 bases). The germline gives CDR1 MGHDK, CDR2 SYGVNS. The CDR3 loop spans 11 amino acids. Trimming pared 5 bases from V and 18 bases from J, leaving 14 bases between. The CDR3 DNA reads TGTGCCAGCAGTAGTGCTGGGGCGACCCACTTT. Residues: CASSSAGATHF.

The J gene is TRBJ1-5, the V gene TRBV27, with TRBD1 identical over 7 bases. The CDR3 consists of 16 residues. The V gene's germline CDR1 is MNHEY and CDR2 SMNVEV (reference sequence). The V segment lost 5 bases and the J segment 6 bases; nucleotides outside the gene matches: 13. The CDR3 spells CASSPAGTGVGQPQHF. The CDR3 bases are TGTGCCAGCAGTCCTGCGGGCACAGGGGTTGGTCAGCCCCAGCATTTT.

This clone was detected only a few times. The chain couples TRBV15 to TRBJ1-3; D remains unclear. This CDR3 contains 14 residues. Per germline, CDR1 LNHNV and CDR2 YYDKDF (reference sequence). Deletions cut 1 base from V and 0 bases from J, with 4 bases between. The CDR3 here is CATSRGYSGNTIYF. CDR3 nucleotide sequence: TGTGCCACCAGCAGAGGATACTCTGGAAACACCATATATTTT. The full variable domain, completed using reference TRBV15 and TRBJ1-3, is DAMVIQNPRYQVTQFGKPVTLSCSQTLNHNVMYWYQQKSSQAPKLLFHYYDKDFNNEADTPDNFQSRRPNTSFCFLDIRSPGLGDTAMYLCATSRGYSGNTIYFGEGSWLTVV.

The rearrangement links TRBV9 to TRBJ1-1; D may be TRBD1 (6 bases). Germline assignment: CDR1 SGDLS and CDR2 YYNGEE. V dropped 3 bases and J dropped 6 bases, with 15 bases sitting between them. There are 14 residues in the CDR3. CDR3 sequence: CASSAQGIIAEAFF. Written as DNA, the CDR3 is TGTGCCAGCAGCGCACAGGGTATTATTGCTGAAGCTTTCTTT.

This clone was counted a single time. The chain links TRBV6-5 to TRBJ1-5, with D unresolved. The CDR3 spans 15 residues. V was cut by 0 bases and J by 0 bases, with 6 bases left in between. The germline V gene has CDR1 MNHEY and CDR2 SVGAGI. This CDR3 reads CASSYSVYSNQPQHF. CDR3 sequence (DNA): TGTGCCAGCAGTTACTCGGTGTATAGCAATCAGCCCCAGCATTTT.

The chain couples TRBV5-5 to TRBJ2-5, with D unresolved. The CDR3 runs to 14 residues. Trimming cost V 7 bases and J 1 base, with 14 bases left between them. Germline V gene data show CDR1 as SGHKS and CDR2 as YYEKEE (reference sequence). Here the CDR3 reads CASHRGGSQETQYF. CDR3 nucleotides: TGTGCCAGCCACCGCGGCGGCTCCCAAGAGACCCAGTACTTC.

The CDR3 region has the DNA TGCGCCAGCAGCCAAGCCCCACACGGAGCTGGAAACACCATATATTTT. As protein: CASSQAPHGAGNTIYF. The J gene is TRBJ1-3, the V gene TRBV4-1; D remains ambiguous. The CDR3 consists of 16 residues. With 1 base removed from V and 2 bases from J, the gap between germline ends came to 12 bases. The germline CDR1 and CDR2 sequences are MGHRA and YSYEKL.

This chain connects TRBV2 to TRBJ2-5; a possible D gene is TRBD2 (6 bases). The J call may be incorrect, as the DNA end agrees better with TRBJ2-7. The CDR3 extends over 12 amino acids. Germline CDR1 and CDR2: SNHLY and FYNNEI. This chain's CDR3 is CASSGDSDEQYF. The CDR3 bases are TGTGCCAGCAGCGGGGACTCGGACGAGCAGTACTTC.

In DNA form, the CDR3 reads TGTGCCAGCAGCTTATATCGTAGAGGACAGGGGGCTGGTCGGTACACCTTC. This translates into CASSLYRRGQGAGRYTF. The chain uses TRBV7-9 and TRBJ1-2; TRBD1 agrees at 11 bases. The CDR3 consists of 17 residues. Germline CDR1 and CDR2: SEHNR and FQNEAQ (reference sequence). After removal of 2 bases from V and 11 bases from J, the junction contained 16 bases not matched to a gene.

CDR3 region: CASSRTVNTEAFF. The CDR3 DNA sequence: TGTGCCAGCAGTAGGACAGTGAACACTGAAGCTTTCTTT. The chain uses TRBV2 and TRBJ1-1, with TRBD1 as a possible D gene (6 bases). CDR1 SNHLY and CDR2 FYNNEI come from the germline V gene. CDR3 length: 13 amino acids. V was shortened by 5 bases and J by 0 bases, with 7 bases between the two germline ends.